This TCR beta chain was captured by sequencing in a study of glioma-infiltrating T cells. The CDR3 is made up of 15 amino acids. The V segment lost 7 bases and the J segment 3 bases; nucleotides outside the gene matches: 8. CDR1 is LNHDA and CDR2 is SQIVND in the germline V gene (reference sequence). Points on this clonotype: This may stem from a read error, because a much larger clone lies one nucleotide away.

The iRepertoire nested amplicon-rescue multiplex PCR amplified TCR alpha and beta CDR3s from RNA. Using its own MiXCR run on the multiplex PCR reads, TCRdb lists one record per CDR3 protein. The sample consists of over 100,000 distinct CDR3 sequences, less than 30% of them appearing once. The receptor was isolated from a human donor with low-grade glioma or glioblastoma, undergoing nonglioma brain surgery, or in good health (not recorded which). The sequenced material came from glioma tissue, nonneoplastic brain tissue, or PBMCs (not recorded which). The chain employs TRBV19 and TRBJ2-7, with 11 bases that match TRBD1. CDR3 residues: CASTYFGTGGYEQYF. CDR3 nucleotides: TGTGCCAGTACCTATTTCGGGACAGGGGGCTACGAGCAGTACTTC.